The sequence of this T cell receptor (beta chain) was determined in a study of T cell responses to AZD1222 COVID-19 vaccine. The assay was immunoSEQ multiplex PCR, and TCRdb's table has in-frame clones only and misses some. The sample lists 190,000 or so clones, approximately 93% occurring once. This clone has only one observation. Between the trimmed V and J ends, which lost 6 bases and 13 bases, there was a span of 23 bases. The length of the CDR3 is 14 residues. CDR1 SGDLS and CDR2 YYNGEE come from the germline V gene. The material was peripheral blood, obtained 28 days after the second AZD1222 dose. This TCR was sampled from an adult who received the AZD1222 COVID-19 vaccine. V gene TRBV9 combines with J gene TRBJ2-4; TRBD1 or TRBD2 may be the D gene (6 bases each). Here the CDR3 DNA reads TGTGCCAGCACGTTCGGAGGGGGACCTACCCCACAGTACTTC. It translates to CASTFGGGPTPQYF.